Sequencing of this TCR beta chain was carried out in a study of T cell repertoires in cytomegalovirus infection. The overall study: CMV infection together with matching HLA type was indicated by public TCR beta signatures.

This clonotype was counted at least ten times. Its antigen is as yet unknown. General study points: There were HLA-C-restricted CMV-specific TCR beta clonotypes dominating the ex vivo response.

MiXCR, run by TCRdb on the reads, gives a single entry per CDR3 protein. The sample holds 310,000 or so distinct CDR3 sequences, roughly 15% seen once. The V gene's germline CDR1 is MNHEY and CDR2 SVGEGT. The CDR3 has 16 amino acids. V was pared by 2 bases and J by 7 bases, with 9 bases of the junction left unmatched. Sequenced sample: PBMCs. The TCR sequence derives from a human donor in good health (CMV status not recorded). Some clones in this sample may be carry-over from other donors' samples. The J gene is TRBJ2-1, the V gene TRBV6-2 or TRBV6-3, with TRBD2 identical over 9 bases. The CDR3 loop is CASSYGVAGARNEQFF. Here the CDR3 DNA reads TGTGCCAGCAGTTACGGAGTAGCGGGGGCGCGAAATGAGCAGTTCTTC.